This T cell receptor (beta chain) was sequenced in a study of blood T cell repertoires in COVID-19. Germline V gene data show CDR1 as SGHRS and CDR2 as YFSETQ. The CDR3 extends over 17 amino acids. The junction had 9 bases not matched to a gene; V was cut back by 1 base and J by 2 bases. Original data processing: Reference gene primer amplification in the assay estimated nucleated cell counts. Repertoires were generated with immunoSEQ multiplex PCR, while TCRdb's copy carries only in-frame clones and drops some. That table is the source of V, J and clone size, and D and trimming were worked out from the DNA. The sample includes about 480,000 clones, roughly 91% seen only once; the top ten take approximately 4.5%.

This TCR was recovered from a woman aged 25 to 45 with acute or convalescent COVID-19. Sequencing used peripheral blood. The chain couples TRBV5-1 to TRBJ2-3; 8 bases align to TRBD2. The chain's CDR3 is CASSLIFGGAVTDTQYF. In nucleotides, the CDR3 is TGCGCCAGCAGCTTGATTTTCGGGGGGGCCGTCACAGATACGCAGTATTTT. Filled out from reference TRBV5-1 and TRBJ2-3, the complete variable domain reads KAGVTQTPRYLIKTRGQQVTLSCSPISGHRSVSWYQQTPGQGLQFLFEYFSETQRNKGNFPGRFSGRQFSNSRSEMNVSTLELGDSALYLCASSLIFGGAVTDTQYFGPGTRLTVL.